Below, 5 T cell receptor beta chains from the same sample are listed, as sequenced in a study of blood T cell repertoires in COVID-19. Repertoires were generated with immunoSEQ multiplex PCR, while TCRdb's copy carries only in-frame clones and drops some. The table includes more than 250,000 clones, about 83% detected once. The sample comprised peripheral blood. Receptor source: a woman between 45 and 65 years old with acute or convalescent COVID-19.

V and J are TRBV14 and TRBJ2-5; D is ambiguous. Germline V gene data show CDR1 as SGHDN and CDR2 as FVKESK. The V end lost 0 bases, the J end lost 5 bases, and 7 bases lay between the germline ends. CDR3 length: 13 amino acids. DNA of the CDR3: TGTGCCAGCAGCCAAGATAACACGGAGACCCAGTACTTC. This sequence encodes CASSQDNTETQYF. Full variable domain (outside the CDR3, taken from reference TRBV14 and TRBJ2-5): EAGVTQFPSHSVIEKGQTVTLRCDPISGHDNLYWYRRVMGKEIKFLLHFVKESKQDESGMPNNRFLAERTGGTYSTLKVQPAELEDSGVYFCASSQDNTETQYFGPGTRLLVL.

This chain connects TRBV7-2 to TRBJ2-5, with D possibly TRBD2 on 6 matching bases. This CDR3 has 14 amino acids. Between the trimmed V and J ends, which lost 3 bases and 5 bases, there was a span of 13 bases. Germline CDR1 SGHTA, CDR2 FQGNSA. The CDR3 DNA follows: TGTGCCAGCAGCTTGACTAGGAGTGAGGAGACCCAGTACTTC. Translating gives CASSLTRSEETQYF. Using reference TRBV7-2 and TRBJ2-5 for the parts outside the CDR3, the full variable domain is GAGVSQSPSNKVTEKGKDVELRCDPISGHTALYWYRQSLGQGLEFLIYFQGNSAPDKSGLPSDRFSAERTGGSVSTLTIQRTQQEDSAVYLCASSLTRSEETQYFGPGTRLLVL.

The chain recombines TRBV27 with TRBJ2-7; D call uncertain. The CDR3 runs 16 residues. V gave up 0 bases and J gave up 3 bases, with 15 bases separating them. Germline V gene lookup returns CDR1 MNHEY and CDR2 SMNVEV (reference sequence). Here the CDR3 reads CASSLSPRQGLYEQYF. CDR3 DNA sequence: TGTGCCAGCAGTTTATCTCCGAGACAAGGTCTCTACGAGCAGTACTTC.

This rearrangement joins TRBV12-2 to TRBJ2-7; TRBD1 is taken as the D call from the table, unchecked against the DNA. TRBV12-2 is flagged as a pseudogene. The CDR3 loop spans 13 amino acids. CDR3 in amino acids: CAHRGQRKDEQYF. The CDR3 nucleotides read TGTGCACACCGGGGACAGCGAAAAGACGAGCAGTACTTC.

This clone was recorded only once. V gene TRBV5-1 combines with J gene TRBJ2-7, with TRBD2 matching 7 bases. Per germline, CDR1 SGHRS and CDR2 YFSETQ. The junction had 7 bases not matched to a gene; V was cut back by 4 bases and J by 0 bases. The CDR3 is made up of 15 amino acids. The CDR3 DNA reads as TGCGCCAGCAGCCCCCCGGGGGGAAGCTCCTACGAGCAGTACTTC. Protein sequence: CASSPPGGSSYEQYF.